The 21 T cell receptor beta chains reported below all come from one sample, sequenced in a study of vaccination and CD4 T cells after COVID-19. These receptors have no known antigen. Regarding treatment: roughly 11-day PBMC culture with coronavirus spike peptide pools or control peptides (ViraFEST assay). Sequencing of the DNA from cultured CD4+ T cells was carried out with the Oncomine TCR Beta short-read assay. A single record per CDR3 protein comes from TCRdb applying MiXCR to the PCR reads. Seen here are approximately 11,000 distinct CDR3 sequences, approximately 59% observed once, and the top ten hold approximately 15%. Sequencing was carried out using CD4+ T cells from blood, cultured in vitro. The origin of the receptors is a human donor who had recovered from COVID-19.

The sample holds a few counts of this clonotype. The rearrangement joins TRBV7-9 to TRBJ2-4; 12 bases match TRBD2. The ends lost 2 bases at V and 6 bases at J; junction bases unmatched: 2. The germline CDR1 and CDR2 sequences are SEHNR and FQNEAQ (reference sequence). The CDR3 length is 15 residues. In DNA, the CDR3 is TGTGCCAGCAGCTTATCGACTAGCGGGGGAAACATTCAGTACTTC. It encodes CASSLSTSGGNIQYF.

This clonotype came up a few times. This chain connects TRBV20-1 to TRBJ1-6; a possible D gene is TRBD1 (5 bases). The germline gives CDR1 DFQATT, CDR2 SNEGSKA (reference sequence). This CDR3 spans 16 amino acids. The V gene lost 0 bases and the J gene lost 15 bases, with 24 bases spanning the gap. The CDR3 DNA follows: TGCAGTGCTAGAGATTCGGTCAGCGGCAGAGGGGCCCTCCTCCACTTT. Its protein is CSARDSVSGRGALLHF.

This clonotype was observed a handful of times. At one of its ends the junction is not consistent with the germline gene, which may arise from a read error. The genes are TRBV6-1 and TRBJ1-1; 7 nucleotides agree with TRBD1. Germline V CDR1 and CDR2: MNHNS, SASEGT. This CDR3 has 13 residues. For the CDR3, the DNA is TGTGCTAGCAGTGACAGGGTTGGCACTGAAGCTTTCTTT. Translated, it gives CASSDRVGTEAFF.

This clonotype was found a few times. The chain carries TRBV6-1 and TRBJ1-2; 8 positions agree with TRBD1. This CDR3 has 15 amino acids. Germline CDR1 MNHNS, CDR2 SASEGT. Unmatched junction bases numbered 4, after V lost 0 bases and J lost 4 bases. CDR3 DNA sequence: TGTGCCAGCAGTGAAGCGGACAGGGTCGCCTATGGCTACACCTTC. Its protein product is CASSEADRVAYGYTF.

The genes are TRBV11-3 and TRBJ2-7; D not resolved. The length of the CDR3 is 14 residues. The germline gives CDR1 SGHNT, CDR2 YENEEA. The V end was cut by 5 bases, the J end by 4 bases, with 15 bases between. Here the CDR3 reads CASSAVGSGYEQYF. The CDR3 DNA follows: TGTGCCAGCAGCGCCGTCGGGTCGGGTTACGAGCAGTACTTC.

In its sample, this clonotype was seen a few times. This sequence joins TRBV7-2 and TRBJ2-1, with a possible D match to TRBD1 (6 bases). V gave up 5 bases and J gave up 5 bases, with 13 bases separating them. There are 14 residues in the CDR3. CDR1 SGHTA and CDR2 FQGNSA come from the germline V gene. The CDR3 DNA reads as TGTGCCAGCAGCCCGGACAGCCTAAACAATGAGCAGTTCTTC. Amino acid sequence: CASSPDSLNNEQFF.

This clonotype was found a few times. This chain joins TRBV19 and TRBJ1-1, with D hard to call. The germline CDR1 and CDR2 sequences are LNHDA and SQIVND (reference sequence). CDR3 size: 13 residues. Trimming removed 7 bases from V and 1 base from J, with 10 bases in between. CDR3 sequence: CASIGQRNTEAFF. CDR3 in DNA: TGTGCCAGTATCGGTCAGAGGAACACTGAAGCTTTCTTT.

CDR3 nucleotide sequence: TGTGCCAGCAGCCTCAGTAGCGGGAGGTCAGATACGCAGTATTTT. Translation: CASSLSSGRSDTQYF. The V call is TRBV9, the J call TRBJ2-3; 10 bases fit TRBD2. After removal of 4 bases from V and 4 bases from J, the junction contained 6 bases not matched to a gene. The germline gives CDR1 SGDLS, CDR2 YYNGEE. The CDR3 consists of 15 residues.

The V and J genes are TRBV10-3 and TRBJ2-3; D call uncertain. Between the trimmed V and J ends, which lost 4 bases and 4 bases, there was a span of 6 bases. The CDR3 sequence is 12 residues long. CDR1 ENHRY and CDR2 SYGVKD come from the germline V gene. CDR3 nucleotides: TGTGCCATCAGTGTGGTCGCAGATACGCAGTATTTT. It is translated as CAISVVADTQYF.

CDR3 sequence reads: CASRSLGDRKYYEQYF. The CDR3 region has the DNA TGTGCCAGCAGATCTCTCGGGGACAGAAAATACTACGAGCAGTACTTC. The rearrangement uses TRBV6-1 and TRBJ2-7; 7 positions match TRBD1. With V trimmed by 6 bases and J by 3 bases, 14 bases remained unmatched. Germline CDR1 and CDR2: MNHNS and SASEGT. The CDR3 loop spans 16 amino acids.

The CDR3 DNA reads as TGCAGTGCTAGAGATCAGGTAAAGCCAATGAACACTGAAGCTTTCTTT. Amino acids: CSARDQVKPMNTEAFF. This chain links TRBV20-1 with TRBJ1-1, with unresolved D. Trimming removed 0 bases from V and 0 bases from J, with 14 bases in between. CDR1 is DFQATT and CDR2 is SNEGSKA in the germline V gene (reference sequence). The CDR3 has 16 amino acids.

In its sample, this clonotype was seen a few times. V is TRBV21-1 and J is TRBJ2-2; the table assigns TRBD1, which was not confirmed against the DNA. TRBV21-1 has pseudogene status. The CDR3 spans 14 residues. This CDR3 reads CASSARDRVGELFF. DNA of the CDR3: TGTGCCAGCAGCGCTCGGGACAGGGTGGGGGAGCTGTTTTTT.

The V gene is TRBV20-1, the J gene TRBJ2-7; TRBD2 matches at 10 bases. Per germline, CDR1 DFQATT and CDR2 SNEGSKA (reference sequence). V gave up 4 bases and J gave up 7 bases; unmatched junction bases: 4. The CDR3 loop spans 12 amino acids. The CDR3 DNA reads as TGCAGTGCTACTCGGACTAGCGGTGAGCAGTACTTC. Its protein is CSATRTSGEQYF.

The chain joins TRBV6-1 to TRBJ1-2, with D unresolved. This CDR3 has 12 residues. V was trimmed by 6 bases and J by 3 bases, leaving 8 bases between them. CDR1 is MNHNS, CDR2 SASEGT, per germline. CDR3 amino acids: CASRATYYGYTF. The DNA of the CDR3 is TGTGCCAGCAGGGCAACGTACTATGGCTACACCTTC.

This chain uses TRBV7-9 with TRBJ2-5, with D unclear. Germline CDR1 reads SEHNR; CDR2 reads FQNEAQ (reference sequence). Trimming left V 2 bases short and J 1 base short, with 11 bases between. This CDR3 region has 15 residues. Here the CDR3 DNA reads TGTGCCAGCAGCTTAACTGGGCAGCCCCAAGAGACCCAGTACTTC. It yields the protein CASSLTGQPQETQYF. The full variable domain, with the rest looked up from reference TRBV7-9 and TRBJ2-5, is DTGVSQNPRHKITKRGQNVTFRCDPISEHNRLYWYRQTLGQGPEFLTYFQNEAQLEKSRLLSDRFSAERPKGSFSTLEIQRTEQGDSAMYLCASSLTGQPQETQYFGPGTRLLVL.

This clonotype was seen only once. V is TRBV20-1 and J is TRBJ2-3, with D perhaps TRBD1 or TRBD2 (6 bases each). Germline V lookup: CDR1 DFQATT, CDR2 SNEGSKA (reference sequence). V was clipped by 5 bases and J by 0 bases, with 15 bases between them. CDR3 length: 15 residues. For the CDR3, the DNA is TGCAGTGCTGTTTCGGGGGACACTAGCACAGATACGCAGTATTTT. Its protein is CSAVSGDTSTDTQYF.

V usage is TRBV15 and J usage is TRBJ2-1, with D possibly being TRBD1 or TRBD2 (5 bases each). Per the germline V gene, CDR1 is LNHNV and CDR2 is YYDKDF (reference sequence). This CDR3 contains 19 residues. The V end was cut by 3 bases, the J end by 0 bases, with 21 bases between. DNA for the CDR3: TGTGCCACCAGCAGGACCCCCCCCCGGGTTGGGGGCTCCTACAATGAGCAGTTCTTC. It translates to CATSRTPPRVGGSYNEQFF.

The rearrangement joins TRBV7-8 to TRBJ1-2; 9 positions match TRBD1. J was trimmed by 6 bases and V by 5 bases; bases with no gene match: 7. The CDR3 spans 14 residues. Germline V gene sequence: CDR1 SGHVS, CDR2 FQNEAQ. DNA for the CDR3: TGTGCCAGCAGCAATCCGCGGACAGGGGATGGCTACACCTTC. It yields the protein CASSNPRTGDGYTF.

The CDR3 bases are TGTGCCAGCAGCCTCGGACAGGGAGGAAACATTCAGTACTTC. Its protein is CASSLGQGGNIQYF. This chain joins TRBV6-1 and TRBJ2-4; 8 nucleotides line up with TRBD1. Germline values: CDR1 MNHNS, CDR2 SASEGT. The CDR3 is 14 residues long. Trimming at V came to 6 bases and at J to 6 bases, leaving 7 bases not matched to a gene.

The V call is TRBV18, the J call TRBJ2-7, with TRBD2 as a possible D gene (6 bases). Germline V gene sequence: CDR1 KGHSH, CDR2 LQKENI. CDR3 size: 17 residues. Trimming took off 5 bases at V and 0 bases at J, with 20 bases between the two ends. The CDR3 bases are TGTGCCAGCTCATCGCAAGGAGGGCAGGGAGTCTCCTACGAGCAGTACTTC. As protein: CASSSQGGQGVSYEQYF.

The CDR3: CASSLIGSRYNEQFF. The CDR3 DNA reads TGTGCCAGCAGCTTGATCGGGAGTAGGTACAATGAGCAGTTCTTC. The chain links TRBV7-2 to TRBJ2-1; D might be TRBD2 (6 bases). Germline CDR1 reads SGHTA; CDR2 reads FQGNSA. With 3 bases removed from V and 4 bases from J, the gap between germline ends came to 13 bases. This CDR3 is 15 amino acids long.